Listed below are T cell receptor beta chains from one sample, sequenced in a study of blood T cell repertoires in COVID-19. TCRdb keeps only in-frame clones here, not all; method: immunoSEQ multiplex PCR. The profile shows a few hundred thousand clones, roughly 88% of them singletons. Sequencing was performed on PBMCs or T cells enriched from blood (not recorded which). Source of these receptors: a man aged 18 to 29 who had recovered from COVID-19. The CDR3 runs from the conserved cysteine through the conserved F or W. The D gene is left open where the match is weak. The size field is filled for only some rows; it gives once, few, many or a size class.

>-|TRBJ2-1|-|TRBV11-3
TGTGCCAGCAGCCCAGGGACACGAGCCGAGCAGTTCTTC
CASSPGTRAEQFF
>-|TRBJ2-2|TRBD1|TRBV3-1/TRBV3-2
TGTGCCAGCAGCCGACAGGGGAACACCGGGGAGCTGTTTTTT
CASSRQGNTGELFF
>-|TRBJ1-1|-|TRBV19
TGTGCCAGTACAACACAGGGGAACACTGAAGCTTTCTTT
CASTTQGNTEAFF
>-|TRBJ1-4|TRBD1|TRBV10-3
TGTGCCATCGCCCAGGGGGCGGAAAAACTGTTTTTT
CAIAQGAEKLFF
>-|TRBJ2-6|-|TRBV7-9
TGTGCCAGCAGCTTAGAGGGGTACGGACAATCTGGGGCCAACGTCCTGACTTTC
CASSLEGYGQSGANVLTF
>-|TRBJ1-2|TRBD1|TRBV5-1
TGCGCCAGCAGCTTCCGGAGGACAGGGGAAGGCTACACCTTC
CASSFRRTGEGYTF
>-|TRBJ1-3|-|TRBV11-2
TGTGCCAGCAGGAATAATGCATGGCCCACCATATATTTT
CASRNNAWPTIYF
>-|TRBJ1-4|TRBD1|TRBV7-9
TGTGCCAGCAGCAGAGGGACAGGGACCGCGACTAATGAAAAACTGTTTTTT
CASSRGTGTATNEKLFF
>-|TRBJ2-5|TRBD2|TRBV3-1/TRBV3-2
TGTGCCAGCAGCCAGGGACTAATCGGCCAAGAGACCCAGTACTTC
CASSQGLIGQETQYF
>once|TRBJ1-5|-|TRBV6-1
TGTGCCAGCAGTGACACACTCGACAGGACTAGCCAGCCCCAGCATTTT
CASSDTLDRTSQPQHF
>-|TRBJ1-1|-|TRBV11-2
TGTGCCAGCAGCCCCCGAGGGGGGGGAACTAACACTGAAGCTTTCTTT
CASSPRGGGTNTEAFF
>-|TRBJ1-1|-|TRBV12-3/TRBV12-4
TGTGCCAGCCGGCACAGCACTGAAGCTTTCTTT
CASRHSTEAFF
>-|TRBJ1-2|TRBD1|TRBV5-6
TGTGCCAGCAGCCTAATCGGACAGGGAGGGTACTATGGCTACACCTTC
CASSLIGQGGYYGYTF
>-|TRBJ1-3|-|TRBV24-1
TGTGCCACCAGTGCGGACAGTGATGGAAACACCATATATTTT
CATSADSDGNTIYF
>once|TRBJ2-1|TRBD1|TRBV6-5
TGTGCCAGCAGTTACTCGTCGGGACAGGGGGGGAATGAGCAGTTCTTC
CASSYSSGQGGNEQFF
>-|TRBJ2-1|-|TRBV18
TGTGCCAGCTCACCCATCGCGTACAATGAGCAGTTCTTC
CASSPIAYNEQFF
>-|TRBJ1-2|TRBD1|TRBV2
TGTGCCAGCAGTGGGACAGGCTATGGCTACACCTTC
CASSGTGYGYTF
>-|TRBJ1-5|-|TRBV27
TGTGCCAGTTTTCAGTATTCGGGTCAGCCCCAGCATTTT
CASFQYSGQPQHF